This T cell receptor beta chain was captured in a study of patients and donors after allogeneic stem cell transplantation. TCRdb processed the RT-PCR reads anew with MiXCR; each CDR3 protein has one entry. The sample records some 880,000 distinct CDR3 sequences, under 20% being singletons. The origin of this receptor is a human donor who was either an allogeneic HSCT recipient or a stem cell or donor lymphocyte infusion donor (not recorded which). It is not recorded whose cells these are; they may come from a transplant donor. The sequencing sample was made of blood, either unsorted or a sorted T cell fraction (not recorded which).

The CDR3 DNA sequence: TGTGCCAGCAGCCCGGGACTCTTCAGCGGTGATACGCAGTATTTT. This sequence encodes CASSPGLFSGDTQYF. The chain is built from TRBV12-3 or TRBV12-4 and TRBJ2-3, with D possibly TRBD2 on 6 matching bases. The CDR3 runs 15 residues. Trimming shortened V by 6 bases and J by 6 bases, and 19 bases separated the two germline ends.